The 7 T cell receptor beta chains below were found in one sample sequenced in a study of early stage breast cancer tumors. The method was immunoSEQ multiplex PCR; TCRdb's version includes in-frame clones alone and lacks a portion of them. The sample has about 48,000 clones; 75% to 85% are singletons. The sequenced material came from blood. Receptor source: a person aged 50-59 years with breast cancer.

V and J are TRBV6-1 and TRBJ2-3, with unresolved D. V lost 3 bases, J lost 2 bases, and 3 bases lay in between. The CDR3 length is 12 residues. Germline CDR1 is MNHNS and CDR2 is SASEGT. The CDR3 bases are TGTGCCAGCAGTGACCTCACAGATACGCAGTATTTT. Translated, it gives CASSDLTDTQYF.

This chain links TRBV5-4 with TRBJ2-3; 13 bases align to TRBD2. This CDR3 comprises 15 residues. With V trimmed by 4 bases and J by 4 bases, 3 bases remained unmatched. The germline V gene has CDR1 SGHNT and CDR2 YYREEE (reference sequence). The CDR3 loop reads CASSPGLAGADTQYF. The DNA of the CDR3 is TGTGCCAGCAGCCCAGGACTAGCGGGGGCAGATACGCAGTATTTT.

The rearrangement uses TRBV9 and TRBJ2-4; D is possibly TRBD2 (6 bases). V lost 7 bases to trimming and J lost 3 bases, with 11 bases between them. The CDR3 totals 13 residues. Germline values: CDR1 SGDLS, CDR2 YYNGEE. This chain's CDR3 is CASGVGGKNIQYF. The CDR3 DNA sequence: TGTGCCAGCGGGGTCGGGGGCAAAAACATTCAGTACTTC.

In DNA form, the CDR3 reads TGTGCCAGTAGCCCGTATAGCAATCAGCCCCAGCATTTT. This translates into CASSPYSNQPQHF. V usage is TRBV19 and J usage is TRBJ1-5; no reliable D call. The CDR3 is 13 amino acids. Germline V CDR1 and CDR2: LNHDA, SQIVND (reference sequence). V lost 6 bases, J lost 0 bases, and 6 bases lay in between.

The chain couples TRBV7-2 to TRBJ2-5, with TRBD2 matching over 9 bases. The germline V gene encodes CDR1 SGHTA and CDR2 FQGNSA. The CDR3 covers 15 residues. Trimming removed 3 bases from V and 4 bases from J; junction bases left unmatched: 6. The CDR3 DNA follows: TGTGCCAGCAGCTTCATCGGCGGGGGGGGAGAGACCCAGTACTTC. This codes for CASSFIGGGGETQYF. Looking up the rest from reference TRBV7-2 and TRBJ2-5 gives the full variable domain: GAGVSQSPSNKVTEKGKDVELRCDPISGHTALYWYRQSLGQGLEFLIYFQGNSAPDKSGLPSDRFSAERTGGSVSTLTIQRTQQEDSAVYLCASSFIGGGGETQYFGPGTRLLVL.

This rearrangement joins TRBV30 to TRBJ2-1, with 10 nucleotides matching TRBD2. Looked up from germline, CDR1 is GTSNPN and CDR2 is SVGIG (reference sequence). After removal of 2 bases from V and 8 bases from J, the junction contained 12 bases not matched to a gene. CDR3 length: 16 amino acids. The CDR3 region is CAWSKGLAGGRDEQFF. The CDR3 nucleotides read TGTGCCTGGAGTAAGGGCTTAGCGGGGGGTCGCGATGAGCAGTTCTTC.

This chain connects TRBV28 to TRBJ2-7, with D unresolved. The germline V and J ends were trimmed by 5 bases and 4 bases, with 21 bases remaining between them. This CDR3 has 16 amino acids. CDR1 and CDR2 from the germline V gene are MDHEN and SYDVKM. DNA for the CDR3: TGTGCCAGCAGTCCCCCCAGGTGGGGATCTTGGTACGAGCAGTACTTC. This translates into CASSPPRWGSWYEQYF. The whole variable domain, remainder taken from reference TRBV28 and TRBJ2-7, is DVKVTQSSRYLVKRTGEKVFLECVQDMDHENMFWYRQDPGLGLRLIYFSYDVKMKEKGDIPEGYSVSREKKERFSLILESASTNQTSMYLCASSPPRWGSWYEQYFGPGTRLTVT.